This paragraph covers one T cell receptor (beta chain) sequence. Antigen specificity is unknown. CDR1 and CDR2 from the germline V gene are SGHVS and FQNEAQ. The CDR3 sequence is 20 residues long. Trimming took 1 base from V and 2 from J; bases not matched to a gene: 16. As for treatment: approximately 10-day PBMC culture with coronavirus spike peptide pools or control peptides (ViraFEST assay). The sample belongs to a study of vaccination and CD4 T cells after COVID-19. An Oncomine TCR Beta short-read assay was used to sequence the DNA from cultured CD4+ T cells. TCRdb processed the PCR reads anew with MiXCR; each CDR3 protein has one entry. Of 10,000 to 15,000 distinct CDR3 sequences in the sample, roughly 60% are singletons; the top ten hold around 7.8%.

The sequenced material came from CD4+ T cells from blood, cultured in vitro. The rearrangement uses TRBV7-8 and TRBJ2-5, with TRBD2 identical over 10 bases. This receptor was obtained from a human donor who had recovered from COVID-19. The CDR3 loop is CASSLGWLAGARVSQETQYF. The CDR3 DNA reads as TGTGCCAGCAGCTTAGGGTGGCTAGCGGGAGCTAGGGTATCTCAAGAGACCCAGTACTTC.